The rows below give T cell receptor beta chains drawn from one sample of a study of patients and donors after allogeneic stem cell transplantation. TCRdb analysed the RT-PCR reads with MiXCR anew, one entry per CDR3 protein. The repertoire consists of approximately 170,000 distinct CDR3 sequences, with 20% to 25% occurring once and the leading ten covering approximately 26%. Sequencing was carried out using blood, either unsorted or a sorted T cell fraction (not recorded which). These receptors originate from a human donor who was either an allogeneic HSCT recipient or a stem cell or donor lymphocyte infusion donor (not recorded which). It is not recorded whose cells these are; they may come from a transplant donor. Each CDR3 is given with its conserved first and last residue.

TRBV19	TRBJ1-5	CASTQGVQPQHF
TRBV12-3/TRBV12-4	TRBJ2-2	CASSLVPSGELFF
TRBV11-1	TRBJ1-1	CASSGEPGGATEAFF
TRBV7-9	TRBJ1-2	CASRLVGPTEEGYTF
TRBV7-9	TRBJ2-3	CASSQHRDTQYF
TRBV20-1	TRBJ2-7	CSARPGRTYEQYF
TRBV3-1	TRBJ1-2	CASSGYRNGYTF
TRBV7-9	TRBJ2-1	CASSLVGRRGLYNEQFF
TRBV12-3/TRBV12-4	TRBJ2-7	CASSLLSVFYEQYF
TRBV7-9	TRBJ1-5	CASSLATQPQHF
TRBV21-1	TRBJ1-1	CASSIWITLPTEAFF
TRBV29-1	TRBJ2-1	CSVGVPGGPLGEQFF
TRBV12-3/TRBV12-4	TRBJ1-5	CASSSGDGNQPQHF
TRBV6-2/TRBV6-3	TRBJ2-7	CASSWGLRGEQYF
TRBV6-6	TRBJ1-1	CASSENMNTEAFF
TRBV7-2	TRBJ2-1	CASSLGRAGDEQFF
TRBV5-6	TRBJ2-7	CASSEGPDYEQYF
TRBV20-1	TRBJ2-2	CSARGPAWTGELFF
TRBV20-1	TRBJ2-3	CSARVTSGRAPDTQYF
TRBV20-1	TRBJ2-1	CSAEENKNSYNEQFF
TRBV9	TRBJ1-1	CASSEGTEAFF
TRBV27	TRBJ2-7	CASSPRMGLSYEQYF
TRBV2	TRBJ1-1	CASRDRNTEAFF
TRBV10-3	TRBJ2-7	CAIRERDRGYEQYF
TRBV4-2	TRBJ1-5	CASSQDAGDNQPQHF
TRBV24-1	TRBJ1-3	CATSDLQRTPGNTIYF
TRBV12-3/TRBV12-4	TRBJ2-1	CASSFGLTYNEQFF
TRBV12-3/TRBV12-4	TRBJ1-2	CASSSRQALNYGYTF
TRBV6-6	TRBJ2-7	CASSPGQEYEQYF
TRBV25-1	TRBJ2-7	CASSDLNSFYEQYF
TRBV7-2	TRBJ2-3	CASSLEIGRDTQYF
TRBV6-5	TRBJ1-4	CASSYGRPRTNEKLFF
TRBV7-3	TRBJ1-1	CASRPGQMNTEAFF
TRBV7-2	TRBJ2-1	CASSADRVLDEQFF
TRBV5-1	TRBJ2-7	CASSGTASQTYEQYF
TRBV27	TRBJ2-7	CASRRGTLNHLDEQYF
TRBV3-1	TRBJ1-3	CASSHQRTSGNTIYF
TRBV4-3	TRBJ1-5	CASSQEWAGNQPQHF
TRBV20-1	TRBJ1-6	CSARAPNSPLHF
TRBV4-2	TRBJ1-5	CASSPSTRATGNQPQHF